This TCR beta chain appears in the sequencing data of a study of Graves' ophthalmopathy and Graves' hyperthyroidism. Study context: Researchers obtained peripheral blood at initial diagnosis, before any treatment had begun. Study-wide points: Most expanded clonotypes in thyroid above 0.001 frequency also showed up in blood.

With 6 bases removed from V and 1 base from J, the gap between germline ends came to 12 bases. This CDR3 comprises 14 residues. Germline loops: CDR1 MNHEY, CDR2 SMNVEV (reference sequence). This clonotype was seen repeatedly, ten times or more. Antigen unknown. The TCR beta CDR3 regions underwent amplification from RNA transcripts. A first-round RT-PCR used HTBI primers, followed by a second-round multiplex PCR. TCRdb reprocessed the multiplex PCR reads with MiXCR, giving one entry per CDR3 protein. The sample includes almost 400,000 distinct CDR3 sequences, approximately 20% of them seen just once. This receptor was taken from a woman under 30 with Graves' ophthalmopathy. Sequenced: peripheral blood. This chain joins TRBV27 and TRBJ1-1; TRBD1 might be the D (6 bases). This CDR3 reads CASRTGQPNTEAFF. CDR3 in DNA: TGTGCCAGCAGAACAGGGCAACCGAACACTGAAGCTTTCTTT.